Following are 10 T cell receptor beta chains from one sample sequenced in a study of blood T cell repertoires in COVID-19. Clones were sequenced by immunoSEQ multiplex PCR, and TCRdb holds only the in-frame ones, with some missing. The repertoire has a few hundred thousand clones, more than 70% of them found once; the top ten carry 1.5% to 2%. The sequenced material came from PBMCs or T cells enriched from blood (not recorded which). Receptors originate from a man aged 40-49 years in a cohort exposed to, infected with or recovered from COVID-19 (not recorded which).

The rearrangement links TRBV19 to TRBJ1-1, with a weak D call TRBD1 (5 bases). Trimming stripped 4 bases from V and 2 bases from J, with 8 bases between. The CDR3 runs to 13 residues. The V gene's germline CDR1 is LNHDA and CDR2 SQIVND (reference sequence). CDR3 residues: CASSTQGNTEAFF. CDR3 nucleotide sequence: TGTGCCAGTAGTACTCAGGGAAACACTGAAGCTTTCTTT.

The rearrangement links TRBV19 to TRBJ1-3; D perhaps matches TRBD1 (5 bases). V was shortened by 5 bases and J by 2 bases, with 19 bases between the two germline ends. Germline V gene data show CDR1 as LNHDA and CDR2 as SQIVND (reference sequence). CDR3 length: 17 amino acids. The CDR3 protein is CASSPTYDPGAGNTIYF. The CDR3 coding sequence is TGTGCCAGTAGTCCAACCTACGACCCGGGGGCTGGAAACACCATATATTTT.

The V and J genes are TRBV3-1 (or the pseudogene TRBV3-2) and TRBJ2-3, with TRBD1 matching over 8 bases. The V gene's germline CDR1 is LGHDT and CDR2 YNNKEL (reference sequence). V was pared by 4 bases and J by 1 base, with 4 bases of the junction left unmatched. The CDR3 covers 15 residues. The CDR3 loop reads CASSPLTGGTDTQYF. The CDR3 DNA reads TGTGCCAGCAGCCCGCTGACAGGGGGCACAGATACGCAGTATTTT.

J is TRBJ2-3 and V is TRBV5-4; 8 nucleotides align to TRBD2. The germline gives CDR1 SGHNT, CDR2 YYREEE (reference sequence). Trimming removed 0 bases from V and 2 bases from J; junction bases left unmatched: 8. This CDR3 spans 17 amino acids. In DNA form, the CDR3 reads TGTGCCAGCAGCTTGGATCACCTAGCGGGTGTCACAGATACGCAGTATTTT. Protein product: CASSLDHLAGVTDTQYF. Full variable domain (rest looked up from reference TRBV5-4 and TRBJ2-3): ETGVTQSPTHLIKTRGQQVTLRCSSQSGHNTVSWYQQALGQGPQFIFQYYREEENGRGNFPPRFSGLQFPNYSSELNVNALELDDSALYLCASSLDHLAGVTDTQYFGPGTRLTVL.

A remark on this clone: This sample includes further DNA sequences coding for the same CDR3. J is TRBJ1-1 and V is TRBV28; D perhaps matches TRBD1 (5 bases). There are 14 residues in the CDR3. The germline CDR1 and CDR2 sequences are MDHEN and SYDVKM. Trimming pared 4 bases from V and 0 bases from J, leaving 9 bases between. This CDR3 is CASSSTGLNTEAFF. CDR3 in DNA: TGTGCCAGCAGTTCTACAGGATTGAACACTGAAGCTTTCTTT.

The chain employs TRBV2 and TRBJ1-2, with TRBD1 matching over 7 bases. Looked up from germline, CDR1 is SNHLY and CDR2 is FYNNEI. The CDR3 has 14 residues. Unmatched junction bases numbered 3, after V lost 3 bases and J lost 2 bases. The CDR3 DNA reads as TGTGCCAGCAGTGATGTGGGACAGAACTATGGCTACACCTTC. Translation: CASSDVGQNYGYTF.

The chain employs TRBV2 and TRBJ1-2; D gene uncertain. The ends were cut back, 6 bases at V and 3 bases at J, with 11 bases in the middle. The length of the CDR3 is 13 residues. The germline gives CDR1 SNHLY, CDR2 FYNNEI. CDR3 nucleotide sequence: TGTGCCAGCAGACTCGGGGAGGACTATGGCTACACCTTC. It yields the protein CASRLGEDYGYTF.

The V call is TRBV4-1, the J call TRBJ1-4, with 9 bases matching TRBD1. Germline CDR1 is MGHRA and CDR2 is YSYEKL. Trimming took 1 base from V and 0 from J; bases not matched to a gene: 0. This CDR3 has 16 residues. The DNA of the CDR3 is TGCGCCAGCAGCCAAGGACAGGGGGCAACTAATGAAAAACTGTTTTTT. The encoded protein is CASSQGQGATNEKLFF.

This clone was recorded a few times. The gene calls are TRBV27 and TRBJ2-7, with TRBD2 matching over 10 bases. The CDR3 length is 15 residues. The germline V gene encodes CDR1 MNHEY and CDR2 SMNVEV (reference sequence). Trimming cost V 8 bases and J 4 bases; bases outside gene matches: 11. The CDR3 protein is CASWARAGGLYEQYF. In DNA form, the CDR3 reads TGTGCCAGCTGGGCCAGAGCGGGAGGGTTATACGAGCAGTACTTC.

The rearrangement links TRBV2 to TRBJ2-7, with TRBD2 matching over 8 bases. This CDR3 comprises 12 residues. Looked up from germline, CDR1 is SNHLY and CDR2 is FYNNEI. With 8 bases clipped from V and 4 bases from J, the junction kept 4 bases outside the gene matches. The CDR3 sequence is CASGLAGYEQYF. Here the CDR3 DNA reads TGTGCCAGCGGACTAGCTGGGTACGAGCAGTACTTC.